This T cell receptor beta chain was retrieved from a study of T cells after posttransplantation cyclophosphamide. Germline assignment: CDR1 MDHEN and CDR2 SYDVKM. The ends lost 6 bases at V and 2 bases at J; junction bases unmatched: 4. The CDR3 sequence is 14 residues long. A note on this clone: Antigen specificity is unknown.

Study results and limitations: Recipient CMV seropositivity and CMV reactivation strongly tracked TRB clonality. Later post-transplant blood repertoires were often dominated by donor CD8+ memory clones. Blood and skin or GI T cell repertoires showed limited TRB overlap.

Some clones are missing from TCRdb's copy, which holds only in-frame ones; the method was immunoSEQ multiplex PCR. The sample includes around 9,900 clones, roughly 89% of them seen just once. This clonotype was sampled from an older woman in good health, CMV-negative, and a related stem cell transplant donor. Source material: memory CD4+ T cells sorted from PBMCs. The chain recombines TRBV28 with TRBJ2-1, with TRBD2 identical over 7 bases. The CDR3 is CASRGLAAYNEQFF. CDR3 nucleotide sequence: TGTGCCAGCAGAGGGCTAGCGGCCTACAATGAGCAGTTCTTC. The variable domain in full, completed from reference TRBV28 and TRBJ2-1, reads DVKVTQSSRYLVKRTGEKVFLECVQDMDHENMFWYRQDPGLGLRLIYFSYDVKMKEKGDIPEGYSVSREKKERFSLILESASTNQTSMYLCASRGLAAYNEQFFGPGTRLTVL.